The T cell receptor beta chain described here comes from a study of tumor and adjacent non-tumor tissue in lung cancer. For this clonotype: A read error may produce the germline difference seen at one junction end.

No cell sorting was done before RNA was extracted from the tissue. The normal lung tissue was taken more than 3 cm from the tumor edge. TCRbeta libraries were built with three rounds of nested PCR, modified from ARM-PCR. MiXCR, run by TCRdb on the multiplex PCR reads, gives a single entry per CDR3 protein. The sample has around 80,000 distinct CDR3 sequences, 76% seen once. CDR3 size: 13 residues. CDR1 and CDR2 (germline): MNHNY, SVGAGI (reference sequence). This TCR was sampled from a man between 65 and 79 years old with non-small cell lung cancer. Input material: distant non-tumor lung tissue. This chain joins TRBV6-6 and TRBJ2-3; D is unresolved. CDR3 in amino acids: CATSYSLADTQYF. The CDR3 region has the DNA TGTGCCACCAGTTACTCGCTTGCAGATACGCAATATTTT.